This T cell receptor (beta chain) was retrieved from a study of regulatory T cells in long-lasting Graves disease. Combining iRepertoire HTBI primers with Arm-PCR of CDR3 regions, the authors built TCR beta libraries. TCRdb reprocessed the multiplex PCR reads with MiXCR, giving one entry per CDR3 protein. The table includes hundreds of thousands of distinct CDR3 sequences, roughly 15% detected once. Study observations and caveats: Repertoires from persistent disease leaned toward TRBV28, TRBJ1-2 and TRBJ2-5.

There are a few counts of this clonotype. Its matching antigen is unknown. Time point specified: newly diagnosed GD, antithyroid drugs for less than 3 months. TCR sequences were obtained from RNA taken from PBMCs. Germline CDR1 and CDR2: SGHTA and FQGNSA. V was pared by 5 bases and J by 4 bases, with 17 bases between. The CDR3 loop spans 15 amino acids. These data were likewise used in another study, on T cells in Graves' hyperthyroidism and ophthalmopathy. As that report states: Each diagnosis was grounded in clinical symptoms, serum thyroxine and TRAb, thyroid ultrasound, and orbital computed tomography. The TCR CDR3 first-round RT-PCR relied on the HTBI primer set.

The specimen was peripheral blood mononuclear cells (PBMCs), collected at new diagnosis, from a patient treated with antithyroid drugs. This sequence joins TRBV7-2 and TRBJ1-2; D remains ambiguous. This clonotype was obtained from a woman aged 25 to 39 with Graves disease. The CDR3 sequence: CASSQFPPETYGYTF. The DNA of the CDR3 is TGTGCCAGCAGCCAATTCCCCCCAGAGACCTATGGCTACACCTTC.